The entry below describes one TCR beta chain. Profiled with immunoSEQ multiplex PCR; TCRdb holds only in-frame clones, not every one. The profile shows 150,000 to 200,000 clones, about 91% of them singletons. The data derive from a study of control samples from healthy donors and cancer patients. The CDR3 covers 13 residues. Trimming left V 7 bases short and J 8 bases short, with 15 bases between. The germline CDR1 and CDR2 sequences are SNHLY and FYNNEI. The sequenced sample was blood. This clonotype was obtained from a woman aged 40 to 55 in good health. V and J are TRBV2 and TRBJ2-1, with a tentative D call TRBD1 (5 bases). CDR3 in DNA: TGTGCCAGCACCGGTGGGGCCCGGGATGAGCAGTTCTTC. Protein product: CASTGGARDEQFF.